This TCR beta chain was obtained from a study of blood T cell repertoires in COVID-19. Losses at the gene ends were 3 bases for V and 4 bases for J; bases not matched to a gene: 15. CDR3 length: 19 amino acids. Germline CDR1 is KGHDR and CDR2 is SFDVKD. Libraries were prepared by immunoSEQ multiplex PCR; TCRdb keeps only in-frame clonotypes and omits some of them. In the table there are around 99,000 clones, roughly 78% of which are singletons. The sample holds one count of this clone. The chain recombines TRBV24-1 with TRBJ2-1; 9 bases match TRBD2. Sequencing was performed on peripheral blood. The sequence was collected from an elderly woman with active or convalescent COVID-19. The CDR3 nucleotides read TGTGCCACCAGTGATCGGGGTAGCGGGAGAGGGGGGAGGTACAATGAGCAGTTCTTC. It is translated as CATSDRGSGRGGRYNEQFF.